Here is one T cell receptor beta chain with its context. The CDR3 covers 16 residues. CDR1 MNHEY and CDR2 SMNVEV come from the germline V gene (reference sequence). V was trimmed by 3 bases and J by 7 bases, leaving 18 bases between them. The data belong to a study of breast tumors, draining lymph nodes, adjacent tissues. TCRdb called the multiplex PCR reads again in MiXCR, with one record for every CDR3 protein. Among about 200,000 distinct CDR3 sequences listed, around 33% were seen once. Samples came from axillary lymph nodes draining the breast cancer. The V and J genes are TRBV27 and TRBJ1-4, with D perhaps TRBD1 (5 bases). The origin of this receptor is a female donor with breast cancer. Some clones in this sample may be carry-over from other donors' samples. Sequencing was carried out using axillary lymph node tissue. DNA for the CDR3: TGTGCCAGCAGTTTCCTAGGCGGAACCGGGACTGAAAAACTGTTTTTT. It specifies CASSFLGGTGTEKLFF. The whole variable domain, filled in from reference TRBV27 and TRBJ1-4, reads EAQVTQNPRYLITVTGKKLTVTCSQNMNHEYMSWYRQDPGLGLRQIYYSMNVEVTDKGDVPEGYKVSRKEKRNFPLILESPSPNQTSLYFCASSFLGGTGTEKLFFGSGTQLSVL.